The clone carrying this T cell receptor beta chain has more than one count but fewer than ten. Its antigen remains unknown. Germline V lookup: CDR1 LGHNA, CDR2 YSLEER. The CDR3 is 18 amino acids. V was clipped by 4 bases and J by 4 bases; unmatched bases: 12. The TCR beta cDNA libraries carried unique molecular identifiers. One entry per CDR3 protein, called by TCRdb with MiXCR from the PCR reads. The table records some 450,000 distinct CDR3 sequences, roughly 46% of them present only once. The sample comes from a study of post-analysis software for immune sequencing data. Overall study results and limits: Patients carried roughly five TRBV segments more frequently than controls did, and TRBV5-6, TRBV5-1 and TRBV20-1 were among them.

This chain links TRBV4-3 with TRBJ2-3; 12 nucleotides line up with TRBD2. This receptor was obtained from a girl aged 5-17 years with multiple sclerosis. The source material was blood. CDR3 nucleotides: TGCGCCAGCAGCCGCACTCTACTAGCGGGAGGTACGGCAGATACGCAGTATTTT. It specifies CASSRTLLAGGTADTQYF.